The clone carrying this T cell receptor (beta chain) was counted at least ten times. Its cognate antigen is unknown. TCRdb processed the reads anew with MiXCR; each CDR3 protein has one entry. The sample consists of 650,000 to 850,000 distinct CDR3 sequences, just under 30% of them appearing once. The data were taken from a study of T cell repertoires in cytomegalovirus infection. About the study: In public TCR beta signatures, there were indications of both CMV infection and matching HLA type.

The CDR3 runs to 11 residues. V gave up 7 bases and J gave up 3 bases, with 3 bases separating them. Study outcomes and limitations: What dominated the ex vivo response were HLA-C-restricted CMV-specific TCR beta clonotypes.

The receptor comes from a human donor in good health (CMV status not recorded). Some clones in this sample may be carry-over from other donors' samples. The chain carries TRBV12-3 or TRBV12-4 and TRBJ2-2; D remains unclear. The sample was cultured CD8+ T cells from PBMCs, taken from culture after CMV antigen stimulation. Written as DNA, the CDR3 is TGTGCCAGCACCCACACCGGGGAGCTGTTTTTT. Translation gives CASTHTGELFF.